Detailed here is one T cell receptor (beta chain). This sample is drawn from a study of beta chain features in type 1 diabetes. Sequenced material consisted of expressed TCRB transcripts (all of the isolated RNA was reverse transcribed). Using immunoSEQ multiplex PCR, the repertoire was profiled, and TCRdb retains in-frame clones only, with some absent. The sample has 300,000 to 350,000 clones, roughly 15% seen once. Per the germline V gene, CDR1 is SGHAT and CDR2 is FQDESV (reference sequence). Germline trimming cut 5 bases from V and 0 bases from J; bases unmatched to any gene: 5. CDR3 length equals 16 residues.

This rearrangement joins TRBV11-1 to TRBJ2-3; 10 nucleotides align to TRBD2. Sequenced: central memory CD4+ T cells from blood. This sequence was found in a man aged 30 to 39 in good health. The CDR3, as DNA: TGTGCCAGCAGCGGGCGACTAGCGGGTAGCACAGATACGCAGTATTTT. Translating it yields CASSGRLAGSTDTQYF.